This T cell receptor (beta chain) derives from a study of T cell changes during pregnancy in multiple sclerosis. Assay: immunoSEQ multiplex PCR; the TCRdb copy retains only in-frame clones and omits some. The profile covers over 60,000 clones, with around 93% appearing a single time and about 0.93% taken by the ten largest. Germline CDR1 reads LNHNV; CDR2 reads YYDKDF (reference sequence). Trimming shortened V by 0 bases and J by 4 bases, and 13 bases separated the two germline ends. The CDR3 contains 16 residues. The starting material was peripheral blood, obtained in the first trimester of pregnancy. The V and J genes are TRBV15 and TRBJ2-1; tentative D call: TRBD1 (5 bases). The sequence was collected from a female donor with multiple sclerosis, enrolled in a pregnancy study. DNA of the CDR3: TGTGCCACCAGCAGAGACAGGGCCTCTTCTTACAATGAGCAGTTCTTC. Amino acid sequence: CATSRDRASSYNEQFF.